The T cell receptor (beta chain) described here comes from a study of blood T cell repertoires in COVID-19. Study overall: Sites across the United States, Italy and Spain contributed samples from acute and convalescent COVID-19.

The CDR3 sequence is 13 residues long. J lost 4 bases, V lost 3 bases, and 0 bases had no gene match. The germline gives CDR1 SGDLS, CDR2 YYNGEE. Per the authors' pipeline: The assay estimated nucleated cells by amplifying reference gene primers. The data were produced by immunoSEQ multiplex PCR, yet TCRdb's version contains in-frame clones alone and is incomplete. V, J and clone size are taken as reported in that table, and D and trimming were inferred from the DNA itself. This table has about 230,000 clones, around 88% appearing once. Participants, about 18 to 90 years old, spanned 24 US areas. This clone was counted a single time.

This TCR was sampled from a woman aged 40 to 50 with acute COVID-19. The genes are TRBV9 and TRBJ2-5; 10 bases align to TRBD1. Sequencing used PBMCs or T cells enriched from blood (not recorded which). The CDR3 here is CASSGDRGETQYF. The CDR3 coding sequence is TGTGCCAGCAGCGGGGACAGGGGAGAGACCCAGTACTTC.